This T cell receptor (beta chain) was identified in a study of T-cell memory formation after mild COVID-19. The CDR3 length is 16 residues. Germline trimming cut 2 bases from V and 2 bases from J; bases unmatched to any gene: 7. Germline V gives CDR1 SGHNT, CDR2 YYREEE (reference sequence). With respect to this clonotype: Its cognate antigen is unknown.

From the 5' RACE reads, TCRdb called clonotypes with MiXCR, one entry per CDR3 protein. The sample holds 300,000 to 350,000 distinct CDR3 sequences, 13% to 15% seen once. General observations from the study: Chiefly within CM and EM were the contracting CD4+ clones; CD8+ ones were within EMRA.

The V call is TRBV5-4, the J call TRBJ2-3; 8 bases line up with TRBD2. This clonotype was sampled from a man aged 18-30 years who had mild COVID-19 (a few samples of this study predate the infection). Cell type and time point are not known. The sequenced sample was PBMCs or a T cell subset sorted from them (not recorded which). CDR3 residues: CASSFIGSGNTDTQYF. CDR3 bases: TGTGCCAGCAGCTTCATTGGTAGCGGGAACACAGATACGCAGTATTTT.